The 19 T cell receptor beta chains in this list originate from one sample, sequenced in a study of T cells after yellow fever vaccination. TCRdb re-called the 5' RACE reads through MiXCR, storing one row per CDR3 protein. The data show 250,000 to 300,000 distinct CDR3 sequences, 10% to 15% seen once. The specimen was CD4+ T cells sorted from PBMCs, collected 45 days after the yellow fever booster vaccination. The source of these receptors is a man between 25 and 39 years old who received the YFV17D yellow fever vaccine.

The chain links TRBV20-1 to TRBJ2-2, with a possible D match to TRBD2 (6 bases). Per germline, CDR1 DFQATT and CDR2 SNEGSKA (reference sequence). The CDR3 spans 15 residues. Trimming left V 3 bases short and J 1 base short, with 12 bases between. In nucleotides, the CDR3 is TGCAGTGCTAGGGAAGCGGGTTTGAACACCGGGGAGCTGTTTTTT. Its translation: CSAREAGLNTGELFF.

This clonotype has ten or more counts. This chain connects TRBV20-1 to TRBJ2-2; TRBD2 aligns across 13 bases. CDR1 and CDR2 (germline): DFQATT, SNEGSKA (reference sequence). J lost 6 bases, V lost 0 bases, and 1 base had no gene match. There are 15 residues in the CDR3. CDR3 DNA: TGCAGTGCTAGAGAACTAGCGGGAGGGGCCGGGGAGCTGTTTTTT. It is translated as CSARELAGGAGELFF.

There are many counts of this clonotype. The V gene is TRBV5-1, the J gene TRBJ2-7; 7 bases align to TRBD2. Looked up from germline, CDR1 is SGHRS and CDR2 is YFSETQ. This CDR3 is built from 15 residues. V shed 4 bases and J 2 bases; nucleotides not matched to a gene: 9. The CDR3 DNA reads as TGCGCCAGCAGCACCTTAGCGGGCGTACCCTACGAGCAGTACTTC. Its translation: CASSTLAGVPYEQYF.

The rearrangement joins TRBV5-1 to TRBJ2-5, with D possibly being TRBD1 (6 bases). Germline V gene sequence: CDR1 SGHRS, CDR2 YFSETQ. The length of the CDR3 is 15 residues. Between the trimmed V and J ends, which lost 4 bases and 4 bases, there was a span of 17 bases. The CDR3 is CASSLIRGVGETQYF. As DNA, the CDR3 is TGCGCCAGCAGCCTTATCAGGGGAGTTGGAGAGACCCAGTACTTC. Full variable domain (missing parts from reference TRBV5-1 and TRBJ2-5): KAGVTQTPRYLIKTRGQQVTLSCSPISGHRSVSWYQQTPGQGLQFLFEYFSETQRNKGNFPGRFSGRQFSNSRSEMNVSTLELGDSALYLCASSLIRGVGETQYFGPGTRLLVL.

This clonotype was seen only a few times. The rearrangement joins TRBV7-9 to TRBJ2-2; 7 bases align to TRBD1. The CDR3 is made up of 15 amino acids. Unmatched junction bases numbered 5, after V lost 6 bases and J lost 1 base. Germline-derived CDR1 and CDR2 are SEHNR and FQNEAQ (reference sequence). CDR3 in DNA: TGTGCCAGCAGATCACGGGACAGGAACACCGGGGAGCTGTTTTTT. The encoded protein is CASRSRDRNTGELFF. Full variable domain (missing parts from reference TRBV7-9 and TRBJ2-2): DTGVSQNPRHKITKRGQNVTFRCDPISEHNRLYWYRQTLGQGPEFLTYFQNEAQLEKSRLLSDRFSAERPKGSFSTLEIQRTEQGDSAMYLCASRSRDRNTGELFFGEGSRLTVL.

The V gene is TRBV5-1, the J gene TRBJ2-3; D is unclear. CDR3 size: 13 residues. V lost 4 bases to trimming and J lost 9 bases, with 15 bases between them. Germline V gene lookup returns CDR1 SGHRS and CDR2 YFSETQ. CDR3 sequence: CASSGKPESTQYF. DNA of the CDR3: TGCGCCAGCAGCGGAAAACCGGAAAGCACGCAGTATTTT. The full variable domain, in which reference TRBV5-1 and TRBJ2-3 provide the parts outside the CDR3, is KAGVTQTPRYLIKTRGQQVTLSCSPISGHRSVSWYQQTPGQGLQFLFEYFSETQRNKGNFPGRFSGRQFSNSRSEMNVSTLELGDSALYLCASSGKPESTQYFGPGTRLTVL.

The genes are TRBV5-1 and TRBJ2-3; 7 positions agree with TRBD2. Germline V gives CDR1 SGHRS, CDR2 YFSETQ. The CDR3 contains 14 residues. V shed 7 bases and J 4 bases; nucleotides not matched to a gene: 9. CDR3 in DNA: TGCGCCAGCCGATCCCGGGGGGTCGCAGATACGCAGTATTTT. Encoded protein: CASRSRGVADTQYF. The whole variable domain, remainder taken from reference TRBV5-1 and TRBJ2-3, is KAGVTQTPRYLIKTRGQQVTLSCSPISGHRSVSWYQQTPGQGLQFLFEYFSETQRNKGNFPGRFSGRQFSNSRSEMNVSTLELGDSALYLCASRSRGVADTQYFGPGTRLTVL.

V is TRBV7-2 and J is TRBJ2-3; 7 bases agree with TRBD2. Germline CDR1 and CDR2: SGHTA and FQGNSA. The length of the CDR3 is 13 residues. The V and J ends lost 8 bases and 3 bases, in that order; junction bases with no gene match: 5. In DNA form, the CDR3 reads TGTGCCAGCTTGCAAGCGGGAACAGATACGCAGTATTTT. Translating gives CASLQAGTDTQYF.

The V call is TRBV20-1, the J call TRBJ1-2; 7 nucleotides align to TRBD1. The CDR3 spans 11 residues. Germline V CDR1 and CDR2: DFQATT, SNEGSKA (reference sequence). Unmatched junction bases numbered 13, after V lost 7 bases and J lost 14 bases. The CDR3 protein is CSGDRPPAATF. Here the CDR3 DNA reads TGCAGTGGGGACAGACCCCCTGCCGCTACCTTC.

J is TRBJ2-7 and V is TRBV7-8, with a tentative D call TRBD1 (6 bases). Germline-derived CDR1 and CDR2 are SGHVS and FQNEAQ. Trimming pared 5 bases from V and 5 bases from J, leaving 10 bases between. CDR3 length: 12 amino acids. CDR3 DNA: TGTGCCAGCAGCCAAAGGGGGAACGAGCAGTACTTC. Protein sequence: CASSQRGNEQYF.

The chain recombines TRBV5-1 with TRBJ2-1; 11 bases match TRBD2. V gave up 4 bases and J gave up 5 bases; unmatched junction bases: 5. The CDR3 is 15 amino acids. Per the germline V gene, CDR1 is SGHRS and CDR2 is YFSETQ. The CDR3 spells CASSMTSGANNEQFF. The CDR3 nucleotides read TGCGCCAGCAGCATGACTAGCGGGGCTAACAATGAGCAGTTCTTC.

The gene calls are TRBV3-1 and TRBJ2-2, with 8 bases that match TRBD2. The CDR3 covers 15 residues. With 7 bases clipped from V and 0 bases from J, the junction kept 4 bases outside the gene matches. Germline assignment: CDR1 LGHDT and CDR2 YNNKEL (reference sequence). The CDR3 coding sequence is TGTGCCAGCACGGGTAGCGGGACGAACACCGGGGAGCTGTTTTTT. It codes for CASTGSGTNTGELFF.

This clonotype was seen many times. The V gene is TRBV7-2, the J gene TRBJ2-7; weak D call: TRBD1 (6 bases). Germline CDR1 and CDR2: SGHTA and FQGNSA. The CDR3 extends over 13 amino acids. Trimming took 3 bases from V and 6 from J, leaving 12 bases between them. CDR3 sequence (DNA): TGTGCCAGCAGCTTGGGGGCTGGGAGCGAGCAGTACTTC. This translates into CASSLGAGSEQYF.

This clonotype showed up just a few times. V and J are TRBV7-2 and TRBJ2-1; 7 nucleotides agree with TRBD2. The V gene's germline CDR1 is SGHTA and CDR2 FQGNSA. This CDR3 has 15 residues. V was clipped by 5 bases and J by 4 bases; unmatched bases: 8. CDR3: CASSLPGLWYNEQFF. In DNA form, the CDR3 reads TGTGCCAGCAGCCTACCGGGACTATGGTACAATGAGCAGTTCTTC.

In this sample, this clonotype turned up a few times. The gene calls are TRBV5-1 and TRBJ2-1, with 12 positions matching TRBD2. The CDR3 totals 16 residues. J lost 4 bases, V lost 3 bases, and 5 bases had no gene match. Looked up from germline, CDR1 is SGHRS and CDR2 is YFSETQ. CDR3 DNA sequence: TGCGCCAGCAGCTCCAGGACTAGCGGGACTTACAATGAGCAGTTCTTC. This encodes CASSSRTSGTYNEQFF.

This clonotype was detected many times. The chain combines TRBV12-3 or TRBV12-4 with TRBJ2-1; either TRBD1 or TRBD2 may fit D (7 bases each). Trimming pared 1 base from V and 7 bases from J, leaving 14 bases between. This CDR3 comprises 15 residues. CDR3 sequence (DNA): TGTGCCAGCAGTTTAGGACAGGGAGGGTATAATGAGCAGTTCTTC. Its protein product is CASSLGQGGYNEQFF.

This clonotype was observed a few times. The rearrangement links TRBV7-8 to TRBJ2-3; D is perhaps TRBD2 (6 bases). CDR3 length: 13 residues. The germline CDR1 and CDR2 sequences are SGHVS and FQNEAQ. The V gene lost 5 bases and the J gene lost 12 bases, with 18 bases spanning the gap. The CDR3 region is CASSTGTLPFQYF. DNA for the CDR3: TGTGCCAGCAGCACCGGGACTCTCCCCTTTCAGTATTTT.

This clonotype was seen only a few times. The V call is TRBV7-2, the J call TRBJ1-6, with D unclear. With 8 bases removed from V and 10 bases from J, the gap between germline ends came to 12 bases. Germline CDR1 is SGHTA and CDR2 is FQGNSA. The CDR3 consists of 12 residues. The CDR3 DNA follows: TGTGCCAGCGGCAATCCCTCCTCACCCCTCCACTTT. Translated, it gives CASGNPSSPLHF.

In this sample, this clonotype turned up many times. The rearrangement joins TRBV5-5 to TRBJ2-2; D gene uncertain. The CDR3 runs 13 residues. CDR1 SGHKS and CDR2 YYEKEE come from the germline V gene (reference sequence). The V and J ends lost 0 bases and 7 bases respectively, with 7 bases between them. CDR3 in amino acids: CASSLAVNGELFF. CDR3 bases: TGTGCCAGCAGCTTGGCCGTGAACGGGGAGCTGTTTTTT.